This TCR beta chain was identified during a study of neurological immune-mediated disorders. Stated time point: longitudinal time-point 2. Serving as healthy controls were blood bank volunteers based in Maryland, USA. The cDNA was generated by 5'RACE with 10-nucleotide random UMIs. TCRdb passed the 5' RACE reads through MiXCR, listing each CDR3 protein once. This table holds fewer than 40,000 distinct CDR3 sequences, about 13% found once. This clonotype has a count of ten or more. The CDR3 is made up of 15 amino acids. The germline gives CDR1 SGHRS, CDR2 YFSETQ. The ends lost 0 bases at V and 5 bases at J; junction bases unmatched: 7.

This receptor was obtained from a woman between 40 and 50 years old in good health. The sample comprised PBMCs. The gene calls are TRBV5-1 and TRBJ2-5; 7 bases are shared with TRBD1. In DNA, the CDR3 is TGCGCCAGCAGCTTGGGTAACAGGGGTTCGGAGACCCAGTACTTC. Translating gives CASSLGNRGSETQYF.